The clone carrying this T cell receptor beta chain occurred once. Repertoires were generated with immunoSEQ multiplex PCR, while TCRdb's copy carries only in-frame clones and drops some. Among approximately 280,000 clones listed, 86% were seen once. The germline V gene has CDR1 SGDLS and CDR2 YYNGEE. Trimming took 0 bases from V and 4 from J; bases not matched to a gene: 12. This CDR3 spans 17 amino acids. The sample is drawn from a study of blood T cell repertoires in COVID-19. Whole-study context: Sites across the United States, Italy and Spain contributed samples from acute and convalescent COVID-19.

This chain joins TRBV9 and TRBJ1-2; 7 nucleotides agree with TRBD1. The clonotype comes from a woman aged 18-29 years who had recovered from COVID-19. The sequenced sample was PBMCs or T cells enriched from blood (not recorded which). The CDR3 spells CASSVGGATGQRYGYTF. The CDR3 DNA reads TGTGCCAGCAGCGTAGGCGGGGCCACGGGACAGCGCTATGGCTACACCTTC.